This T cell receptor (beta chain) was retrieved from a study of CD8 T cells in Susac syndrome (dated by TCRdb to between 2018 and 2021). With respect to the entire study: Whether CD8+ T cell activation and differentiation in Susac syndrome was antigen driven was tested using repertoire sequencing.

Of note for this clonotype: Its antigen remains unidentified. One base away there is no much larger clone; base qualities are not given.

What the research found in general, with its limitations: The study acknowledged that relatively few individuals were included in the TCR sequencing and HLA analysis.

The CDR3 numbers 15 residues from cysteine through phenylalanine. Only the CDR3 DNA is retained, 45 bases long and in frame from the first base. V has 0 bases trimmed and J has 5 bases trimmed; junction bases matching no gene number 4. In the germline V gene, CDR1 corresponds to MGHRA and CDR2 to YSYEKL. RNA was extracted using the RNeasy kit, and about 0.5 to 1 microgram was reverse transcribed with random hexamers. The immunoSEQ multiplex PCR assay, which covers 54 Vbeta and 13 Jbeta segments, was used to amplify TCR beta CDR3 regions. Bias from PCR amplification was corrected by using a synthetic template baseline for primer optimization and for computational correction. The authors' analysis ran thus. Only productive sequences were kept, with reads annotated to V, D and J genes according to IMGT and analyzed in immunoSEQ Analyzer. To calculate clonality, Shannon entropy was normalized by log2 of the number of productive unique sequences and then subtracted from one. For each patient and control, public and private clones were evaluated within the 100 most prevalent clones. Clones were defined as Susac-specific if absent from the healthy and MS cohorts, from around 1,000 published viral clones and from other ImmuneACCESS disease sequences. TCRdb passed the public sequencing reads through fastp at Q25 and MiXCR, retaining productive beta sequences. Rows merge per CDR3 protein into single entries with the most common DNA and genes. It is TCRdb's table, rather than the study itself, that gives the V and J calls and clone size. The sample table lists 150,000 to 200,000 distinct CDR3 sequences, roughly 93% of them with a count of one. The ten biggest clones cover around 0.13% of the sample.

Peripheral blood CD8+ and CD4+ T cells from healthy donors, Susac syndrome patients and multiple sclerosis patients were profiled by high-throughput TCR beta sequencing. Healthy donors were age- and sex-matched controls. Bulk CD8+ and CD4+ T cells were purified magnetically by negative isolation, whereas CD8+ TEMRA cells were enriched by FACS. Blood was collected in EDTA tubes and processed within 24 hours, with PBMCs isolated through density gradient centrifugation. PBMCs intended for TCR sequencing were cryopreserved in liquid nitrogen and were subsequently thawed in a 37 degrees C water bath. Purity of sorted or isolated CD4+, CD8+ and CD8+ TEMRA cells was at least 90%.

The sequenced sample consisted of CD4+ T cells from PBMCs. The receptor was isolated from a human donor in good health. This sequence uses TRBV4-1 and TRBJ2-5, and 9 junctional nucleotides match TRBD2. The CDR3 region reads CASSQDGSGGETQYF. The sequence in DNA is TGCGCCAGCAGCCAAGATGGAAGCGGGGGGGAGACCCAGTACTTC.